This T cell receptor beta chain was captured by sequencing in a study of blood T cell repertoires in COVID-19. After removal of 5 bases from V and 1 base from J, the junction contained 3 bases not matched to a gene. Germline loops: CDR1 MNHEY, CDR2 SVGEGT. The CDR3 is 15 residues long. Original processing methods: By means of reference gene primer amplification, nucleated cell counts were estimated. Clones were read by immunoSEQ multiplex PCR, and TCRdb kept only the in-frame ones, dropping some. For V, J and clone size, that table is used; D and trimming come from the DNA. The sample lists around 360,000 clones; about 87% were seen once.

The source of this sequence is a woman aged 30 to 39 with COVID-19, enrolled during active disease. Input material: peripheral blood. V gene TRBV6-2 or TRBV6-3 combines with J gene TRBJ2-3; TRBD1 matches 10 bases. CDR3 nucleotide sequence: TGTGCCAGCAGTCGACAGGGGGCAGGCACAGATACGCAGTATTTT. Its protein is CASSRQGAGTDTQYF.